What follows describes a single TCR beta chain. The source of the sample is a study of identifying expanded T cells in peripheral blood. Clones were sequenced by immunoSEQ multiplex PCR, and TCRdb holds only the in-frame ones, with some missing. The repertoire has tens of thousands of clones, roughly 90% of them found once; the top ten carry approximately 5%. Germline V gene lookup returns CDR1 SGHTA and CDR2 FQGTGA. This CDR3 comprises 18 residues. Trimming cost V 5 bases and J 6 bases; bases outside gene matches: 17. During the collection period, no donor immune events like infections were recorded.

The source of this sequence is a person aged 18 to 69 in good health. The gene calls are TRBV7-3 and TRBJ2-1; 9 nucleotides line up with TRBD2. Sequenced input: blood. CDR3 protein: CASSPASSGLAPLNEQFF. The CDR3 nucleotides are TGTGCCAGCAGCCCCGCTTCGTCGGGACTAGCTCCCCTCAATGAGCAGTTCTTC. The full variable domain, completed using reference TRBV7-3 and TRBJ2-1, is GAGVSQTPSNKVTEKGKYVELRCDPISGHTALYWYRQSLGQGPEFLIYFQGTGAADDSGLPNDRFFAVRPEGSVSTLKIQRTERGDSAVYLCASSPASSGLAPLNEQFFGPGTRLTVL.